The 5 T cell receptor beta chains reported below all come from one sample, sequenced in a study of cytomegalovirus exposure and HLA in healthy donors. The PCR employed 60 Vbeta primers together with 13 Jbeta primers. Sequencing used immunoSEQ multiplex PCR; TCRdb keeps in-frame clones, though not all of them. The sample has approximately 79,000 clones. The sequenced sample consisted of PBMCs. The receptor source for this set is a man aged 35 to 55 in good health and CMV-seronegative.

The V call is TRBV18, the J call TRBJ1-2; no firm D call. The ends were cut back, 2 bases at V and 8 bases at J, with 12 bases in the middle. From germline, CDR1 is KGHSH and CDR2 LQKENI. The CDR3 is 13 residues long. The CDR3 reads CASSPTQERGYTF. For the CDR3, the DNA is TGTGCCAGCTCACCAACCCAGGAACGCGGCTACACCTTC.

The CDR3 reads CASSLRGTGAYEQYF. CDR3 DNA sequence: TGCGCCAGCAGCCTCCGAGGGACAGGGGCCTACGAGCAGTACTTC. This chain uses TRBV4-3 with TRBJ2-7; 10 positions agree with TRBD1. Germline V gene sequence: CDR1 LGHNA, CDR2 YSLEER. CDR3 size: 15 residues. The J segment lost 2 bases and the V segment lost 4 bases, leaving 5 bases of the junction unmatched.

V and J are TRBV19 and TRBJ1-1; 7 bases match TRBD1. CDR3 length: 14 amino acids. Unmatched junction bases numbered 3, after V lost 3 bases and J lost 2 bases. CDR1 is LNHDA and CDR2 is SQIVND in the germline V gene (reference sequence). DNA for the CDR3: TGTGCCAGTAGTATGGGACAGATAAACACTGAAGCTTTCTTT. This gives the protein CASSMGQINTEAFF.

V and J are TRBV6-5 and TRBJ1-1; 8 bases are shared with TRBD1. Trimming removed 4 bases from V and 3 bases from J; junction bases left unmatched: 7. The CDR3 is made up of 15 amino acids. Germline V gene lookup returns CDR1 MNHEY and CDR2 SVGAGI. The CDR3 protein is CASSLTGGLDTEAFF. For the CDR3, the DNA is TGTGCCAGCAGTTTAACAGGGGGATTGGACACTGAAGCTTTCTTT.

CDR3 residues: CASSLLAGGPNEQFF. The CDR3 nucleotides are TGTGCCAGCAGCCTACTAGCGGGGGGGCCGAATGAGCAGTTCTTC. This chain links TRBV7-2 with TRBJ2-1; 13 bases match TRBD2. Germline CDR1 reads SGHTA; CDR2 reads FQGNSA. The CDR3 contains 15 residues. V lost 5 bases to trimming and J lost 7 bases; unmatched junction nucleotides: 5.